One sample yielded the 18 T cell receptor beta chains listed below, sequenced in a study of shared clonotypes between healthy human individuals. Here immunoSEQ multiplex PCR was the method, and the copy in TCRdb shows in-frame clones only, minus some. The data contain around 600,000 clones, roughly 98% of them seen just once; the ten biggest clones take up around 0.3%. Naive CD8 cells, CD45RO-negative and positively selected for CCR7, excluded terminally differentiated effector memory CD45RA+ cells. What was sequenced was naive CD8+ T cells sorted from blood. The receptors were gathered from a man in his thirties or forties in good health.

The chain has TRBV19 and TRBJ2-1; TRBD1 matches 10 bases. The V segment lost 5 bases and the J segment 7 bases; nucleotides outside the gene matches: 8. In germline, CDR1 is LNHDA, CDR2 SQIVND (reference sequence). The CDR3 loop spans 15 amino acids. The CDR3 region is CASSRPGTGENEQFF. In DNA form, the CDR3 reads TGTGCCAGTAGTCGGCCCGGGACAGGGGAGAATGAGCAGTTCTTC. Complete variable domain (other parts from reference TRBV19 and TRBJ2-1): DGGITQSPKYLFRKEGQNVTLSCEQNLNHDAMYWYRQDPGQGLRLIYYSQIVNDFQKGDIAEGYSVSREKKESFPLTVTSAQKNPTAFYLCASSRPGTGENEQFFGPGTRLTVL.

This chain joins TRBV6-5 and TRBJ2-2, with a tentative D call TRBD2 (5 bases). V lost 0 bases and J 5 bases, leaving 10 bases between the germline ends. This CDR3 has 15 amino acids. The germline CDR1 and CDR2 sequences are MNHEY and SVGAGI. This CDR3 is CASSYSPGKTGELFF. CDR3 nucleotides: TGTGCCAGCAGTTACTCCCCGGGAAAGACCGGGGAGCTGTTTTTT.

CDR3 residues: CASSLGTTRNYGYTF. CDR3 in DNA: TGTGCCAGCAGCTTAGGGACGACTCGGAACTATGGCTACACCTTC. The V gene is TRBV7-9, the J gene TRBJ1-2; no reliable D call. V lost 1 base, J lost 2 bases, and 11 bases lay in between. The CDR3 is 15 residues long. Germline V CDR1 and CDR2: SEHNR, FQNEAQ (reference sequence).

The V and J genes are TRBV19 and TRBJ2-1; maybe TRBD2 (6 bases). Germline-derived CDR1 and CDR2 are LNHDA and SQIVND (reference sequence). V gave up 6 bases and J gave up 0 bases, with 12 bases separating them. The CDR3 sequence is 15 residues long. The CDR3 sequence: CASRFGGNSYNEQFF. Written as DNA, the CDR3 is TGTGCCAGTAGGTTCGGCGGGAACTCCTACAATGAGCAGTTCTTC.

J is TRBJ2-7 and V is TRBV5-1, with 9 positions matching TRBD1. V shed 2 bases, J shed 4 bases, and the junction held 4 bases outside the gene matches. The length of the CDR3 is 14 residues. Germline-derived CDR1 and CDR2 are SGHRS and YFSETQ. The CDR3: CASSFTGQGYEQYF. The CDR3 DNA is TGCGCCAGCAGCTTTACGGGACAGGGTTACGAGCAGTACTTC.

This clone was counted a single time. The CDR3 DNA sequence: TGTGCCAGCAGTCCATCGGGGAAAGACTACCAGGGTTACGAGCAGTACTTC. It is translated as CASSPSGKDYQGYEQYF. The chain employs TRBV27 and TRBJ2-7, with D perhaps given as TRBD1 or TRBD2 (5 bases each). The CDR3 is 17 amino acids. Trimming removed 5 bases from V and 4 bases from J, with 24 bases in between. The germline V gene has CDR1 MNHEY and CDR2 SMNVEV (reference sequence).

This rearrangement joins TRBV15 to TRBJ2-3; the match to TRBD2 covers 10 bases. The CDR3 extends over 15 amino acids. J gave up 2 bases and V 6 bases, and 5 bases lay outside the gene matches. From germline, CDR1 is LNHNV and CDR2 YYDKDF (reference sequence). CDR3 bases: TGTGCCACCAGTGTACTAGCGGGAAACACAGATACGCAGTATTTT. Its translation is CATSVLAGNTDTQYF.

V and J are TRBV11-2 and TRBJ2-3; 9 positions match TRBD2. This CDR3 is 17 amino acids long. V dropped 0 bases and J dropped 6; count of bases not matched to a gene: 10. Germline lookup yields CDR1 SGHAT and CDR2 FQNNGV. The CDR3 sequence: CASSLDSSGGILDTQYF. The CDR3 nucleotides read TGTGCCAGCAGCTTAGACTCCAGCGGGGGGATCTTGGATACGCAGTATTTT. Supplemented by reference TRBV11-2 and TRBJ2-3, the full variable domain reads EAGVAQSPRYKIIEKRQSVAFWCNPISGHATLYWYQQILGQGPKLLIQFQNNGVVDDSQLPKDRFSAERLKGVDSTLKIQPAKLEDSAVYLCASSLDSSGGILDTQYFGPGTRLTVL.

This clone was seen once. V gene TRBV7-9 combines with J gene TRBJ2-5; a weak D match, TRBD2 (6 bases). V was pared by 1 base and J by 3 bases, with 12 bases between. The CDR3 totals 15 residues. Germline CDR1 is SEHNR and CDR2 is FQNEAQ (reference sequence). The DNA of the CDR3 is TGTGCCAGCAGCTTAGTGATGTGGGAGGAAGAGACCCAGTACTTC. Encoded protein: CASSLVMWEEETQYF.

This sequence joins TRBV29-1 and TRBJ2-7; D not resolved. CDR3 length: 13 residues. The germline V gene encodes CDR1 SQVTM and CDR2 ANQGSEA. V dropped 6 bases and J dropped 1 base, with 13 bases sitting between them. CDR3 amino acids: CSVTLPGSYEQYF. CDR3 sequence (DNA): TGCAGCGTGACGTTGCCTGGGTCCTACGAGCAGTACTTC.

The chain's CDR3 is CASSPIRDRFQETQYF. In DNA, the CDR3 is TGTGCCAGCAGCCCCATCCGGGACAGATTCCAAGAGACCCAGTACTTC. The rearrangement links TRBV7-9 to TRBJ2-5, with 7 positions matching TRBD1. The V gene end was trimmed by 5 bases and the J gene end by 1 base; junction bases not matched to a gene: 10. Germline V gene sequence: CDR1 SEHNR, CDR2 FQNEAQ (reference sequence). This CDR3 is 16 amino acids long.

This clone was recorded once. The J gene is TRBJ2-1, the V gene TRBV27; 7 nucleotides agree with TRBD2. Losses at the gene ends were 5 bases for V and 0 bases for J; bases not matched to a gene: 7. Germline-derived CDR1 and CDR2 are MNHEY and SMNVEV (reference sequence). This CDR3 has 16 residues. The CDR3 region has the DNA TGTGCCAGCAGTCCCTCTGCGGGAGTCTCCTACAATGAGCAGTTCTTC. Amino acid sequence: CASSPSAGVSYNEQFF.

The rearrangement links TRBV7-9 to TRBJ1-5; D unresolved. Germline CDR1 reads SEHNR; CDR2 reads FQNEAQ (reference sequence). The CDR3 contains 14 residues. With 5 bases removed from V and 2 bases from J, the gap between germline ends came to 10 bases. CDR3 amino acids: CASSRPGGNQPQHF. The CDR3 region has the DNA TGTGCCAGCAGCCGACCGGGTGGCAATCAGCCCCAGCATTTT. The full variable domain, rest sourced from reference TRBV7-9 and TRBJ1-5, is DTGVSQNPRHKITKRGQNVTFRCDPISEHNRLYWYRQTLGQGPEFLTYFQNEAQLEKSRLLSDRFSAERPKGSFSTLEIQRTEQGDSAMYLCASSRPGGNQPQHFGDGTRLSIL.

The chain is built from TRBV9 and TRBJ2-1, with TRBD2 matching 7 bases. V shed 0 bases, J shed 2 bases, and the junction held 5 bases outside the gene matches. Germline CDR1 and CDR2: SGDLS and YYNGEE. The CDR3 totals 16 residues. The CDR3 bases are TGTGCCAGCAGCGTAGTAAGCGGGACTGCCTACAATGAGCAGTTCTTC. As protein: CASSVVSGTAYNEQFF.

The J gene is TRBJ2-2, the V gene TRBV7-9, with unresolved D. Trimming took off 1 base at V and 3 bases at J, with 3 bases between the two ends. Germline CDR1 reads SEHNR; CDR2 reads FQNEAQ (reference sequence). The CDR3 length is 13 residues. The CDR3 sequence is CASSLVHTGELFF. CDR3 in DNA: TGTGCCAGCAGCTTAGTCCACACCGGGGAGCTGTTTTTT.

CDR3 residues: CASSSAGSIPQHF. CDR3 bases: TGTGCCAGCAGTTCGGCAGGATCGATTCCCCAGCATTTT. The chain employs TRBV6-5 and TRBJ1-5; D gene ambiguous. The germline gives CDR1 MNHEY, CDR2 SVGAGI. The CDR3 sequence is 13 residues long. V lost 4 bases and J 10 bases, leaving 14 bases between the germline ends.

This clone was counted once. This CDR3 is CASSEGQGSSYNEQFF. Here the CDR3 DNA reads TGCGCCAGCAGTGAGGGACAGGGGAGCTCCTACAATGAGCAGTTCTTC. The rearrangement joins TRBV10-1 to TRBJ2-1; TRBD1 aligns across 9 bases. V shed 2 bases and J 0 bases; nucleotides not matched to a gene: 2. This CDR3 is 16 amino acids long. The germline V gene encodes CDR1 WNHNN and CDR2 SYGVQD (reference sequence).

The CDR3 nucleotides read TGTGCCAGCAACGACTTCGGGGAGGGGGAGCTGTTTTTT. It translates to CASNDFGEGELFF. The V and J genes are TRBV28 and TRBJ2-2; D is perhaps TRBD2 (5 bases). Germline V gives CDR1 MDHEN, CDR2 SYDVKM. The CDR3 is 13 amino acids. The V end lost 7 bases, the J end lost 8 bases, and 14 bases lay between the germline ends.